This T cell receptor beta chain was sequenced for a study of blood T cells in healthy people across ages. A second about 7 to 12 cycle PCR used barcoded and J-beta primers. TCRdb redid the calling of the 5' RACE reads with MiXCR, one entry per CDR3 protein. The sample records around 990,000 distinct CDR3 sequences, more than 30% being singletons. The donors, healthy Caucasians from Russia, were aged 6 to 90. V dropped 6 bases and J dropped 7; count of bases not matched to a gene: 6. The CDR3 loop spans 15 amino acids. The receptor was isolated from a man aged 18 to 35 in good health. The sequenced sample was blood. The chain uses TRBV12-3 or TRBV12-4 and TRBJ2-3; 14 nucleotides match TRBD2. The DNA for the CDR3 is TGTGCCAGCAGGGCGACTAGCGGGGGGGCCAATACGCAGTATTTT. Its protein is CASRATSGGANTQYF.